This T cell receptor beta chain derives from a study of OX40 agonist ivuxolimab in advanced cancers. Assay used: immunoSEQ multiplex PCR; TCRdb lists only in-frame clones, some missing. The sample lists about 38,000 clones, around 87% occurring once. This TCR was sampled from an adult with an advanced solid tumor such as melanoma, head and neck, liver or kidney cancer. This material consisted of CD4+ or CD8+ T cells sorted from blood, taken in a trial of the OX40 agonist ivuxolimab.

CDR3 amino acids: CSVEDDRRVDTQYF. As DNA, the CDR3 is TGCAGCGTTGAAGACGATCGGAGAGTGGATACGCAGTATTTT. The chain has TRBV29-1 and TRBJ2-3; D unclear. V was cut by 0 bases and J by 6 bases, with 13 bases left in between. Germline V gene data show CDR1 as SQVTM and CDR2 as ANQGSEA. The CDR3 has 14 amino acids.